This entry lists 23 T cell receptor beta chains sequenced from one sample in a study of human T cells and chemical hapten exposure. Unfractionated whole blood yielded total RNA. TCRdb analysed the 5' RACE reads with MiXCR anew, one entry per CDR3 protein. The repertoire holds about 110,000 distinct CDR3 sequences, around 20% seen once, with around 2.7% in the top ten. Every receptor here comes from a human donor in good health.

This sequence joins TRBV5-1 and TRBJ2-5, with D perhaps matching TRBD1 (5 bases). The CDR3 spans 13 residues. Germline V gene sequence: CDR1 SGHRS, CDR2 YFSETQ. V was cut by 0 bases and J by 3 bases, with 6 bases left in between. CDR3 sequence reads: CASSLEGEETQYF. As DNA, the CDR3 is TGCGCCAGCAGCTTGGAAGGGGAAGAGACCCAGTACTTC.

The V and J genes are TRBV20-1 and TRBJ2-3; D gene ambiguous. The CDR3 runs 16 residues. The ends were cut back, 0 bases at V and 2 bases at J, with 15 bases in the middle. Germline lookup yields CDR1 DFQATT and CDR2 SNEGSKA (reference sequence). This CDR3 is CSARDSQRAFTDTQYF. The DNA for the CDR3 is TGCAGTGCTAGAGATTCCCAAAGGGCGTTCACAGATACGCAGTATTTT.

The V and J genes are TRBV20-1 and TRBJ2-7; perhaps TRBD2 as D (5 bases). With 8 bases removed from V and 0 bases from J, the gap between germline ends came to 11 bases. The length of the CDR3 is 12 residues. The V gene's germline CDR1 is DFQATT and CDR2 SNEGSKA (reference sequence). CDR3 residues: CSPSGSSYEQYF. CDR3 coding DNA: TGCAGTCCATCGGGAAGCTCCTACGAGCAGTACTTC.

The rearrangement joins TRBV3-1 to TRBJ2-3; D is unclear. Germline V gene sequence: CDR1 LGHDT, CDR2 YNNKEL (reference sequence). CDR3 length: 14 residues. Between the trimmed V and J ends, which lost 0 bases and 4 bases, there was a span of 8 bases. The CDR3 loop reads CASSQDWGSDTQYF. CDR3 nucleotide sequence: TGTGCCAGCAGCCAAGATTGGGGATCAGATACGCAGTATTTT.

The DNA of the CDR3 is TGCGCCAGCAGCCCTAGGGGGGACCCCACAGATACGCAGTATTTT. The encoded protein is CASSPRGDPTDTQYF. The genes are TRBV5-1 and TRBJ2-3, with D tentatively TRBD1 or TRBD2 (6 bases each). Germline loops: CDR1 SGHRS, CDR2 YFSETQ. The CDR3 has 15 amino acids. V lost 4 bases and J 2 bases, leaving 14 bases between the germline ends.

The chain uses TRBV29-1 and TRBJ1-2; possible D gene TRBD1, 6 bases. This CDR3 region has 14 residues. Germline V gene lookup returns CDR1 SQVTM and CDR2 ANQGSEA. V lost 3 bases to trimming and J lost 1 base, with 12 bases between them. In DNA form, the CDR3 reads TGCAGCGTTGATAGGGACAAGATTAACTATGGCTACACCTTC. It yields the protein CSVDRDKINYGYTF.

This clonotype was counted a few times. The chain links TRBV12-5 to TRBJ2-7; unclear D gene. The germline V gene has CDR1 LGHNT and CDR2 FRNRAP. Trimming took off 3 bases at V and 1 base at J, with 7 bases between the two ends. The CDR3 is 13 amino acids. The CDR3 sequence: CASGFGKSYEQYF. Written as DNA, the CDR3 is TGTGCTAGTGGTTTCGGAAAATCCTACGAGCAGTACTTC.

The chain is built from TRBV7-8 and TRBJ2-1; perhaps TRBD1 as D (6 bases). The germline CDR1 and CDR2 sequences are SGHVS and FQNEAQ. Deletions cut 1 base from V and 8 bases from J, with 9 bases between. CDR3 length equals 13 residues. The CDR3, as DNA: TGTGCCAGCAGCTTAGACAGGGACGATGAGCAGTTCTTC. This sequence encodes CASSLDRDDEQFF.

The J gene is TRBJ2-6, the V gene TRBV2, with 12 bases that match TRBD2. This CDR3 is built from 16 residues. Trimming removed 10 bases from V and 3 bases from J; junction bases left unmatched: 7. Looked up from germline, CDR1 is SNHLY and CDR2 is FYNNEI. CDR3 bases: TGTGCCACCATGACTAGCGGGAGAGGTGGGGCCAACGTCCTGACTTTC. This translates into CATMTSGRGGANVLTF.

V gene TRBV6-4 combines with J gene TRBJ2-3, with 7 positions matching TRBD1. The V and J ends lost 4 bases and 6 bases, in that order; junction bases with no gene match: 13. CDR3 length: 16 residues. Germline CDR1 MRHNA, CDR2 SNTAGT. The chain's CDR3 is CASSASIQTGVDTQYF. As DNA, the CDR3 is TGTGCCAGCAGTGCGTCCATACAAACAGGGGTGGATACGCAGTATTTT.

The CDR3 sequence: CASSLEGRLEDTQYF. The CDR3 DNA is TGTGCCAGCAGCTTGGAGGGACGGTTGGAAGATACGCAGTATTTT. V gene TRBV5-4 combines with J gene TRBJ2-3; D possibly matches TRBD1 or TRBD2 (5 bases each). The CDR3 covers 15 residues. Trimming pared 0 bases from V and 5 bases from J, leaving 13 bases between. The V gene's germline CDR1 is SGHNT and CDR2 YYREEE (reference sequence).

This rearrangement joins TRBV5-1 to TRBJ2-7, with D uncertain. Trimming stripped 5 bases from V and 3 bases from J, with 12 bases between. CDR1 is SGHRS, CDR2 YFSETQ, per germline. The length of the CDR3 is 13 residues. The CDR3 reads CASSPDPNYEQYF. The CDR3 DNA is TGCGCCAGCAGTCCAGACCCCAACTACGAGCAGTACTTC.

Only a few counts were recorded for this clonotype. The chain combines TRBV28 with TRBJ1-6, with D tentatively TRBD1 (5 bases). Trimming left V 6 bases short and J 7 bases short, with 22 bases between. This CDR3 has 17 amino acids. Looked up from germline, CDR1 is MDHEN and CDR2 is SYDVKM. The CDR3 here is CASRHASSGTVNSPLHF. Written as DNA, the CDR3 is TGTGCCAGCAGACACGCCTCCTCGGGGACCGTAAATTCACCCCTCCACTTT.

This clonotype was counted a few times. This chain uses TRBV6-5 with TRBJ2-3; 8 nucleotides align to TRBD2. Germline lookup yields CDR1 MNHEY and CDR2 SVGAGI. The CDR3 is 15 amino acids. The ends lost 6 bases at V and 4 bases at J; junction bases unmatched: 9. DNA for the CDR3: TGTGCCAGCAGCCGGGAGGGGGTCGAGGCAGATACGCAGTATTTT. Its translation is CASSREGVEADTQYF.

The V gene is TRBV6-2 or TRBV6-3, the J gene TRBJ2-1; D tentatively fits TRBD1 or TRBD2 (6 bases each). Trimming shortened V by 5 bases and J by 5 bases, and 19 bases separated the two germline ends. Germline V gives CDR1 MNHEY, CDR2 SVGEGT. The CDR3 covers 16 residues. The CDR3 here is CASSGRGLRGHNEQFF. The CDR3, as DNA: TGTGCCAGCAGTGGACGGGGACTCCGGGGGCACAATGAGCAGTTCTTC.

The chain uses TRBV23-1 and TRBJ2-3; D is perhaps TRBD1 or TRBD2 (5 bases each). TRBV23-1 is an open reading frame whose function is uncertain. CDR3 length equals 17 residues. V was trimmed by 0 bases and J by 3 bases, leaving 16 bases between them. This CDR3 is CASSQSGTPSRTDTQYF. In nucleotides, the CDR3 is TGCGCCAGCAGTCAATCGGGGACCCCCTCAAGGACAGATACGCAGTATTTT.

Note on this clonotype: Because the CDR3 is missing its conserved closing phenylalanine or tryptophan, this is likely a read error. This chain's CDR3 is CAISESLQGVKNIQYS. The CDR3 DNA follows: TGTGCCATCAGTGAGTCGTTGCAGGGAGTTAAAAACATTCAGTACTCC. J is TRBJ2-4 and V is TRBV10-3; D may correspond to TRBD1 or TRBD2 (5 bases each). The CDR3 totals 16 residues. Trimming pared 0 bases from V and 4 bases from J, leaving 13 bases between. Germline CDR1 reads ENHRY; CDR2 reads SYGVKD.

This clonotype turned up a few times. This chain uses TRBV7-3 with TRBJ2-3; no clear D gene. V was cut by 1 base and J by 9 bases, with 11 bases left in between. The CDR3 sequence is 13 residues long. Per germline, CDR1 SGHTA and CDR2 FQGTGA. The CDR3 loop reads CASSLMWGGTQYF. As DNA, the CDR3 is TGTGCCAGCAGCTTAATGTGGGGTGGGACGCAGTATTTT.

This clonotype was observed a handful of times. The chain links TRBV6-1 to TRBJ1-4, with no clear D. With 5 bases removed from V and 7 bases from J, the gap between germline ends came to 14 bases. Germline lookup yields CDR1 MNHNS and CDR2 SASEGT. There are 14 residues in the CDR3. The CDR3 DNA reads TGTGCCAGCAGTAGTGGTCGGCTAGGTGAAAAACTGTTTTTT. Translation: CASSSGRLGEKLFF.

The rearrangement links TRBV9 to TRBJ1-6; D remains ambiguous. V dropped 3 bases and J dropped 11 bases, with 9 bases sitting between them. The V gene's germline CDR1 is SGDLS and CDR2 YYNGEE. The CDR3 consists of 12 residues. In DNA form, the CDR3 reads TGTGCCAGCAGCGCCGAGGAAACACCCCTCCACTTT. Translation gives CASSAEETPLHF.

This chain links TRBV5-1 with TRBJ2-1; D might be TRBD1 (5 bases). The CDR3 is 14 residues long. V gave up 1 base and J gave up 7 bases, with 12 bases separating them. From germline, CDR1 is SGHRS and CDR2 YFSETQ. The CDR3 DNA reads as TGCGCCAGCAGCTTGTTGCAGGGCCGGAATGAGCAGTTCTTC. This encodes CASSLLQGRNEQFF. The entire variable domain, with the rest obtained from reference TRBV5-1 and TRBJ2-1, is as follows: KAGVTQTPRYLIKTRGQQVTLSCSPISGHRSVSWYQQTPGQGLQFLFEYFSETQRNKGNFPGRFSGRQFSNSRSEMNVSTLELGDSALYLCASSLLQGRNEQFFGPGTRLTVL.

The chain employs TRBV3-1 and TRBJ2-3; the D is unclear. The V end was cut by 1 base, the J end by 6 bases, with 23 bases between. Per the germline V gene, CDR1 is LGHDT and CDR2 is YNNKEL (reference sequence). The CDR3 extends over 18 amino acids. This CDR3 is CASSQGGDSSTFGDTQYF. CDR3 coding DNA: TGTGCCAGCAGCCAAGGAGGCGATAGCTCTACATTCGGGGATACGCAGTATTTT.

In this sample, this clonotype turned up a few times. The chain links TRBV10-3 to TRBJ2-1; 8 bases align to TRBD2. The V and J ends lost 7 bases and 5 bases, in that order; junction bases with no gene match: 10. Germline V CDR1 and CDR2: ENHRY, SYGVKD. This CDR3 comprises 15 residues. CDR3 sequence: CAITRGGVTHNEQFF. The DNA of the CDR3 is TGTGCCATCACCCGGGGGGGAGTAACCCACAATGAGCAGTTCTTC.